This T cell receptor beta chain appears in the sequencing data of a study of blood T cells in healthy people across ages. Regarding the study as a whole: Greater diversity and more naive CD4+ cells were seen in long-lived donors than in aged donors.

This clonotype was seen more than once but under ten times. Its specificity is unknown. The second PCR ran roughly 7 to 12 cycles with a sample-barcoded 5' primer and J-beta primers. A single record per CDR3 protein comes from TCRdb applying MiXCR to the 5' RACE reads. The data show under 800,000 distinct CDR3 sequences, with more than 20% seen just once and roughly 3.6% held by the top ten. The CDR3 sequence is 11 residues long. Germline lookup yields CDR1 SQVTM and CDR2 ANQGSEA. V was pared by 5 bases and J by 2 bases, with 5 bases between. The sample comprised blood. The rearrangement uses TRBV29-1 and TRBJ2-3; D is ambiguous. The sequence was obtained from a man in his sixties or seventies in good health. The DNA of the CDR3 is TGCAGCGTTCGCCTCACAGATACGCAGTATTTT. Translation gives CSVRLTDTQYF.